This passage covers 9 T cell receptor beta chains from one sample sequenced in a study of CD8+ T cells in alopecia areata. Extraction of RNA preceded its reverse transcription into cDNA, which served as the sequencing template. Clones were sequenced by immunoSEQ multiplex PCR, and TCRdb holds only the in-frame ones, with some missing. The sample lists more than 140,000 clones, more than 85% occurring once. Treatment indicated: oral pan-JAK inhibitor, 5-10 mg twice daily. The sequences come from CD8+ T cells sorted from blood, collected at week 4, from a patient treated with tofacitinib. These receptors all stem from a human donor with alopecia areata.

The chain combines TRBV5-4 with TRBJ2-7; D unresolved. V was clipped by 5 bases and J by 1 base, with 7 bases between them. The CDR3 is 12 amino acids. Looked up from germline, CDR1 is SGHNT and CDR2 is YYREEE (reference sequence). This CDR3 is CASSSGSYEQYF. CDR3 DNA: TGTGCCAGCAGTTCCGGATCCTACGAGCAGTACTTC.

The rearrangement links TRBV27 to TRBJ2-7; D unresolved. Looked up from germline, CDR1 is MNHEY and CDR2 is SMNVEV (reference sequence). Deletions cut 2 bases from V and 5 bases from J, with 13 bases between. The CDR3 contains 14 residues. CDR3: CASSLKPDTHEQYF. CDR3 sequence (DNA): TGTGCCAGCAGTTTAAAGCCAGATACCCACGAGCAGTACTTC.

V and J are TRBV9 and TRBJ1-2, with D possibly matching TRBD1 (6 bases). V lost 4 bases, J lost 1 base, and 20 bases lay in between. The V gene's germline CDR1 is SGDLS and CDR2 YYNGEE. This CDR3 region has 17 residues. The CDR3 loop reads CASSQWRDNFLNYGYTF. The CDR3 nucleotides read TGTGCCAGCAGCCAGTGGCGGGACAACTTCCTTAACTATGGCTACACCTTC.

This rearrangement joins TRBV4-1 to TRBJ1-1, with TRBD1 matching over 7 bases. The CDR3 loop spans 14 amino acids. V trimming: 3 bases; J trimming: 5 bases; junction bases outside the gene matches: 6. Germline-derived CDR1 and CDR2 are MGHRA and YSYEKL. CDR3 DNA sequence: TGCGCCAGCAGCCAGTCAGGGGGTTGGACTGAAGCTTTCTTT. Protein product: CASSQSGGWTEAFF.

V is TRBV30 and J is TRBJ1-1; D unclear. CDR3 size: 12 residues. V lost 0 bases and J lost 4, with 6 bases in between. Looked up from germline, CDR1 is GTSNPN and CDR2 is SVGIG (reference sequence). DNA of the CDR3: TGTGCCTGGAGTGTACGGGGCACTGAAGCTTTCTTT. Its translation is CAWSVRGTEAFF.

The chain has TRBV10-3 and TRBJ1-1; weak D call: TRBD1 (6 bases). Deletions cut 0 bases from V and 0 bases from J, with 8 bases between. The CDR3 contains 15 residues. Germline V lookup: CDR1 ENHRY, CDR2 SYGVKD. CDR3 sequence (DNA): TGTGCCATCAGTGAGTCCGGACAGATGAACACTGAAGCTTTCTTT. Protein sequence: CAISESGQMNTEAFF.

This clone came up once. V and J are TRBV30 and TRBJ1-3; D possibly corresponds to TRBD1 (5 bases). The ends were cut back, 4 bases at V and 6 bases at J, with 22 bases in the middle. The CDR3 consists of 16 residues. The germline CDR1 and CDR2 sequences are GTSNPN and SVGIG (reference sequence). In DNA, the CDR3 is TGTGCCTGGACCCTTGAACCGACAGTGACCCCAAACACCATATATTTT. Its protein is CAWTLEPTVTPNTIYF. Filled out from reference TRBV30 and TRBJ1-3, the complete variable domain reads SQTIHQWPATLVQPVGSPLSLECTVEGTSNPNLYWYRQAAGRGLQLLFYSVGIGQISSEVPQNLSASRPQDRQFILSSKKLLLSDSGFYLCAWTLEPTVTPNTIYFGEGSWLTVV.

The chain links TRBV5-4 to TRBJ1-1, with D uncertain. This CDR3 is built from 13 residues. Germline-derived CDR1 and CDR2 are SGHNT and YYREEE (reference sequence). Trimming took off 3 bases at V and 7 bases at J, with 13 bases between the two ends. CDR3 DNA sequence: TGTGCCAGCAGCTGGCGGACGATCCATGAAGCTTTCTTT. It codes for CASSWRTIHEAFF.

The gene calls are TRBV27 and TRBJ2-5; perhaps D is TRBD1 or TRBD2 (5 bases each). The CDR3 runs 14 residues. Deletions cut 10 bases from V and 5 bases from J, with 20 bases between. Germline assignment: CDR1 MNHEY and CDR2 SMNVEV (reference sequence). Here the CDR3 DNA reads TGTGCCACCGGGCCGGGGCGGCGACTCGAGACCCAGTACTTC. It yields the protein CATGPGRRLETQYF.